This is a list of T cell receptor beta chains from one sample in a study of human T cells and chemical hapten exposure. MiXCR was run by TCRdb on the RACE reads, yielding one entry per CDR3 protein. The sample records 35,000 to 50,000 distinct CDR3 sequences, approximately 9.5% being singletons. Sample: whole blood, taken in connection with sensitization to the hapten diphenylcyclopropenone (DPC). Receptors originate from a woman aged 25-40 years with alopecia areata. Some clones in this sample may be carry-over from other donors' samples. The CDR3 runs from the conserved cysteine through the conserved F or W. A D gene is named only where the DNA matches it firmly.

v_gene	j_gene	d_gene	CDR3aa
TRBV3-1	TRBJ1-2	NA	CASSQDVGGYTF
TRBV9	TRBJ2-5	TRBD1	CASSVGDRGETQYF
TRBV20-1	TRBJ2-5	TRBD1	CSARTDRGGFQETQYF
TRBV4-3	TRBJ2-1	NA	CASSQEVTWGEQFF
TRBV7-2	TRBJ2-3	NA	CASSLVTGPDTQYF
TRBV7-3	TRBJ1-1	TRBD1	CASSPPSAGGDTEAFF
TRBV28	TRBJ2-5	NA	CASSLGHQETQYF
TRBV3-1	TRBJ2-2	TRBD2	CASSQGQLAGGGGELFF
TRBV10-3	TRBJ2-3	NA	CAISPRGDSDTQYF
TRBV30	TRBJ2-7	NA	CAWSVLGGWDTASYEQYF
TRBV20-1	TRBJ2-5	NA	CSASTPDQETQYF